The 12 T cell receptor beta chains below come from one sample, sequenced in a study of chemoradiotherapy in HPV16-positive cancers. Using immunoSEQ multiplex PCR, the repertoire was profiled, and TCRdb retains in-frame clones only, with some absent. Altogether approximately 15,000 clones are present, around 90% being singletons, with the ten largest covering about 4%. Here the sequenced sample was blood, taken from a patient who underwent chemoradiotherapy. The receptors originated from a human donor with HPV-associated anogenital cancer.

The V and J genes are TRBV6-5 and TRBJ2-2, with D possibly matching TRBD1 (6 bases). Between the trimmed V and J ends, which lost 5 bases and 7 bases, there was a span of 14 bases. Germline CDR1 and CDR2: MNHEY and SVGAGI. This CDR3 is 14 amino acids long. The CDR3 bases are TGTGCCAGCAGTGACTGGACAGTTGGCGGGGAGCTGTTTTTT. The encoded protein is CASSDWTVGGELFF.

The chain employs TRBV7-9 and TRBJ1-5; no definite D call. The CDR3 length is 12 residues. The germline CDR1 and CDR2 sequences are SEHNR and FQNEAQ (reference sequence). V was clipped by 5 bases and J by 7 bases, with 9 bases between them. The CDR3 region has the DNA TGTGCCAGCAGCCCCCCAGGACAGCCCCAGCATTTT. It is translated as CASSPPGQPQHF.

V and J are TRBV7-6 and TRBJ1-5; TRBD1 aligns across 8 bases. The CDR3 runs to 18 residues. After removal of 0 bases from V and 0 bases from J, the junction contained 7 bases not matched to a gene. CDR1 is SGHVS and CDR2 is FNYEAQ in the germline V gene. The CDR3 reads CASSLAAGGEYSNQPQHF. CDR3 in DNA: TGTGCCAGCAGCTTAGCGGCAGGGGGCGAATATAGCAATCAGCCCCAGCATTTT. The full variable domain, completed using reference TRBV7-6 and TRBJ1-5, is GAGVSQSPRYKVTKRGQDVALRCDPISGHVSLYWYRQALGQGPEFLTYFNYEAQQDKSGLPNDRFSAERPEGSISTLTIQRTEQRDSAMYRCASSLAAGGEYSNQPQHFGDGTRLSIL.

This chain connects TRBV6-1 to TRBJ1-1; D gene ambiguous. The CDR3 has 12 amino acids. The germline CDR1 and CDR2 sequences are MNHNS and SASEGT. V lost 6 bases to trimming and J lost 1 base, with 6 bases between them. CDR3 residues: CASSSENTEAFF. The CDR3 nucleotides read TGTGCCAGCAGCTCAGAGAACACTGAAGCTTTCTTT.

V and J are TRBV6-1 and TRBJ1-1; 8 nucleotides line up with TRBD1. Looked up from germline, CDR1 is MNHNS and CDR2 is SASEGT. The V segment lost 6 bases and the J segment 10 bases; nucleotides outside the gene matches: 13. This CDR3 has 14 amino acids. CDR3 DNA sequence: TGTGCCAGCAGGCGAGAAACAGGGGGAGGTGTAGCTTTCTTT. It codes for CASRRETGGGVAFF.

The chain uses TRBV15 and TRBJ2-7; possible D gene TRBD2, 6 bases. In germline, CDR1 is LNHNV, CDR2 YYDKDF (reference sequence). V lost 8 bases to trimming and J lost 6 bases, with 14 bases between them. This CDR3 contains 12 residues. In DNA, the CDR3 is TGTGCCACCGGTCGTGGGGGGTCCGAGCAGTACTTC. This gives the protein CATGRGGSEQYF.

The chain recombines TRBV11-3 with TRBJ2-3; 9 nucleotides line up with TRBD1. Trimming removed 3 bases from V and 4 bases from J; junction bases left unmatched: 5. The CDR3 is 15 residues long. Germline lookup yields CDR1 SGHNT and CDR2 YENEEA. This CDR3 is CASSLGRDRADTQYF. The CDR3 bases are TGTGCCAGCAGCTTGGGGCGGGACAGGGCAGATACGCAGTATTTT.

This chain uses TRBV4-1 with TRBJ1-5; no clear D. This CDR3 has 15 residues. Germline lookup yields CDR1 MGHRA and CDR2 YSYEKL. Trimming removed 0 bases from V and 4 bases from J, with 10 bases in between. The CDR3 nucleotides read TGCGCCAGCAGCCAAGATTCAACTGTAAATCAGCCCCAGCATTTT. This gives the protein CASSQDSTVNQPQHF.

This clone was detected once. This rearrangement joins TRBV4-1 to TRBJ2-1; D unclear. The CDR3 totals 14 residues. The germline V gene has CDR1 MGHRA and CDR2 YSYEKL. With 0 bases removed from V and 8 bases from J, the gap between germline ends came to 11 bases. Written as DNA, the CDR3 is TGCGCCAGCAGCCAAGATCTTCCCCCCCATGAGCAGTTCTTC. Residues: CASSQDLPPHEQFF.

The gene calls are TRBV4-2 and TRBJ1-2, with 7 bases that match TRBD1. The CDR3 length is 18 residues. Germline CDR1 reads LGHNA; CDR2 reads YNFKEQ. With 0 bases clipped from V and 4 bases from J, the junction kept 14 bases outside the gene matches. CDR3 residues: CASSQEHQGGTLRYGYTF. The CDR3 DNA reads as TGTGCCAGCAGCCAAGAACATCAGGGGGGGACCCTCCGCTATGGCTACACCTTC.

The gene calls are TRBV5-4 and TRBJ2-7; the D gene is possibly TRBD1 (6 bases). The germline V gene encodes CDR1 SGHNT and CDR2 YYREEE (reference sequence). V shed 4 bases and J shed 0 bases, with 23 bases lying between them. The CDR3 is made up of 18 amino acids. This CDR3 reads CASSPRMTTGASSYEQYF. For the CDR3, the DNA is TGTGCCAGCAGCCCCCGGATGACGACAGGAGCGAGCTCCTACGAGCAGTACTTC.

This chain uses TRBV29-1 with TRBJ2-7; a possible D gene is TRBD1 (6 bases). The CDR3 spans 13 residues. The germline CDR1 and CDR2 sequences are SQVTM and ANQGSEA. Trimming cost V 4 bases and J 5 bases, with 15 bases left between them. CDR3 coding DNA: TGCAGCGTTGTCGTTACAGGGAACCACGAGCAGTACTTC. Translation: CSVVVTGNHEQYF.